The T cell receptor (beta chain) described here comes from a study of blood T cell repertoires in COVID-19. Assignments of participants to cohorts depended upon their own reported clinical history. Clones were read by immunoSEQ multiplex PCR, and TCRdb kept only the in-frame ones, dropping some. The sample has hundreds of thousands of clones; approximately 86% are singletons. The table lists this clone with many counts. The junction had 8 bases not matched to a gene; V was cut back by 8 bases and J by 2 bases. CDR3 size: 14 residues. The germline V gene encodes CDR1 MNHEY and CDR2 SMNVEV (reference sequence).

The sample taken for sequencing was PBMCs or T cells enriched from blood (not recorded which). The receptor comes from a woman between 35 and 50 years old with acute COVID-19. J is TRBJ2-7 and V is TRBV27; 8 nucleotides agree with TRBD1. The CDR3 loop is CASCSRGRPYEQYF. Here the CDR3 DNA reads TGTGCCAGCTGTAGCAGGGGGCGCCCCTACGAGCAGTACTTC.